This TCR beta chain was observed in a study of control samples from healthy donors and cancer patients. Method: immunoSEQ multiplex PCR; TCRdb's copy keeps in-frame clones and lacks some. This repertoire shows roughly 140,000 clones, over 90% found once; its top ten account for over 2%. The CDR3 sequence is 15 residues long. Germline CDR1 SGHDT, CDR2 YYEEEE. V was clipped by 7 bases and J by 5 bases, with 21 bases between them. Sequenced material: blood. V and J are TRBV5-6 and TRBJ2-5; D may be TRBD1 (6 bases). The source is a man between 45 and 60 years old in good health. As DNA, the CDR3 is TGTGCCAGCTCAGCCGTTGGGACACTCCGGGAGACCCAGTACTTC. The encoded protein is CASSAVGTLRETQYF.